Following are 8 T cell receptor beta chains from one sample sequenced in a study of blood T cell repertoires in COVID-19. Assay used: immunoSEQ multiplex PCR; TCRdb lists only in-frame clones, some missing. The sample lists under 350,000 clones; 86% were seen once. The sequencing input was PBMCs or T cells enriched from blood (not recorded which). The receptors come from a woman in her late teens or twenties who had recovered from COVID-19.

This clone was picked up one time. The J gene is TRBJ2-2, the V gene TRBV6-5; TRBD1 might be the D (5 bases). Per the germline V gene, CDR1 is MNHEY and CDR2 is SVGAGI. The CDR3 runs to 14 residues. Trimming cost V 5 bases and J 3 bases, with 10 bases left between them. CDR3 sequence reads: CASSRQGDTGELFF. The CDR3, as DNA: TGTGCCAGCAGTCGTCAGGGTGACACCGGGGAGCTGTTTTTT.

The chain carries TRBV9 and TRBJ1-1; no clear D gene. The CDR3 has 15 residues. Per the germline V gene, CDR1 is SGDLS and CDR2 is YYNGEE. V was cut by 5 bases and J by 4 bases, with 18 bases left in between. CDR3 DNA: TGTGCCAGCAGTGAAGACGGGAACTTGGGCACTGAAGCTTTCTTT. This sequence encodes CASSEDGNLGTEAFF. Supplemented by reference TRBV9 and TRBJ1-1, the full variable domain reads DSGVTQTPKHLITATGQRVTLRCSPRSGDLSVYWYQQSLDQGLQFLIQYYNGEERAKGNILERFSAQQFPDLHSELNLSSLELGDSALYFCASSEDGNLGTEAFFGQGTRLTVV.

This clone was seen repeatedly, ten times or more. The genes are TRBV3-1 (or the pseudogene TRBV3-2) and TRBJ1-6; 9 nucleotides match TRBD1. Germline CDR1 is LGHDT and CDR2 is YNNKEL (reference sequence). Losses at the gene ends were 4 bases for V and 9 bases for J; bases not matched to a gene: 4. This CDR3 comprises 14 residues. The CDR3 is CASSRDRVRSPLHF. The CDR3 region has the DNA TGTGCCAGCAGCCGGGACAGGGTCCGTTCACCCCTCCACTTT.

The V and J genes are TRBV19 and TRBJ1-3, with D unresolved. The CDR3 is 12 amino acids. Germline-derived CDR1 and CDR2 are LNHDA and SQIVND (reference sequence). The V gene lost 4 bases and the J gene lost 2 bases, with 3 bases spanning the gap. The CDR3, as DNA: TGTGCCAGTAGTACAGCTGGAAACACCATATATTTT. It yields the protein CASSTAGNTIYF.

This chain uses TRBV6-1 with TRBJ1-3; TRBD1 aligns across 10 bases. The CDR3 contains 16 residues. Germline-derived CDR1 and CDR2 are MNHNS and SASEGT. After removal of 3 bases from V and 2 bases from J, the junction contained 4 bases not matched to a gene. This CDR3 is CASSETGGGAGNTIYF. In DNA form, the CDR3 reads TGTGCCAGCAGTGAGACAGGGGGCGGTGCTGGAAACACCATATATTTT.

The chain recombines TRBV19 with TRBJ2-7, with 16 nucleotides matching TRBD2. Germline loops: CDR1 LNHDA, CDR2 SQIVND (reference sequence). Trimming removed 4 bases from V and 3 bases from J; junction bases left unmatched: 12. The CDR3 totals 19 residues. DNA of the CDR3: TGTGCCAGTAGTACCGAGCCGGGACTAGCGGGAGGGCCTAGCTACGAGCAGTACTTC. Amino acid sequence: CASSTEPGLAGGPSYEQYF.

The chain couples TRBV7-8 to TRBJ2-3; D perhaps matches TRBD1 (6 bases). This CDR3 is built from 16 residues. Germline CDR1 SGHVS, CDR2 FQNEAQ. V was pared by 1 base and J by 2 bases, with 13 bases between. For the CDR3, the DNA is TGTGCCAGCAGCTTAGTCCAAGGGGGACACACAGATACGCAGTATTTT. It yields the protein CASSLVQGGHTDTQYF.

J is TRBJ2-1 and V is TRBV4-3; D might be TRBD2 (5 bases). The germline V gene encodes CDR1 LGHNA and CDR2 YSLEER. Trimming left V 1 base short and J 0 bases short, with 16 bases between. This CDR3 is 18 amino acids long. This chain's CDR3 is CASSQGAVAGASYNEQFF. CDR3 DNA sequence: TGCGCCAGCAGCCAAGGGGCGGTCGCGGGTGCCTCCTACAATGAGCAGTTCTTC.